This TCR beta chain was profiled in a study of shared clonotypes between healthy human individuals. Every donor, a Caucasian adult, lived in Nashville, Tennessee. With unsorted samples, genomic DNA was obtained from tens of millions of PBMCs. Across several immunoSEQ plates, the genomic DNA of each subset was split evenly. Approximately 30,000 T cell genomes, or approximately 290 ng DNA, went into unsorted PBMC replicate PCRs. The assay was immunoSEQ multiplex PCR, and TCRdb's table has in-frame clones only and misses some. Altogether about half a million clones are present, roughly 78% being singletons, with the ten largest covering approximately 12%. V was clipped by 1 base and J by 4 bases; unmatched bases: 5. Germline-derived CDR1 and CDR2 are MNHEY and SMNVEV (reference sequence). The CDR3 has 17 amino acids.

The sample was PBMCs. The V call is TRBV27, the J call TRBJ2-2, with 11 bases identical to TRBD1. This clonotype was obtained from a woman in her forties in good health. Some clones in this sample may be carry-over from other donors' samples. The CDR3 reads CASSLYIGTGGTGELFF. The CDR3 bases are TGTGCCAGCAGTTTATATATCGGGACAGGGGGCACCGGGGAGCTGTTTTTT.